One sample yielded the 16 T cell receptor beta chains listed below, sequenced in a study of Tregs in tolerant kidney transplant recipients. Only in-frame clones appear in the TCRdb table, and some are missing; sequencing was by immunoSEQ multiplex PCR. The sample has roughly 80,000 clones, roughly 90% seen once. Recipients received nonmyeloablative bone marrow transplants from related graft donors, with transient mixed chimerism. The sample consisted of CD4+ T cells from blood (PBMCs), taken 24 months after the transplant. All receptors come from a human patient who received a combined kidney and bone marrow transplant. The T cells may partly be graft donor cells.

V usage is TRBV19 and J usage is TRBJ1-2; 8 nucleotides line up with TRBD1. The V segment lost 7 bases and the J segment 6 bases; nucleotides outside the gene matches: 13. The CDR3 totals 15 residues. Germline loops: CDR1 LNHDA, CDR2 SQIVND (reference sequence). CDR3 coding DNA: TGTGCCAGTACCGACAGGGGTGGCAGGGGGAATGGCTACACCTTC. Translated: CASTDRGGRGNGYTF.

V and J are TRBV5-6 and TRBJ1-1; TRBD1 matches 7 bases. V was pared by 0 bases and J by 2 bases, with 1 base of the junction left unmatched. The germline gives CDR1 SGHDT, CDR2 YYEEEE. This CDR3 has 14 amino acids. CDR3 sequence: CASSLDRGNTEAFF. CDR3 sequence (DNA): TGTGCCAGCAGCTTGGACAGGGGTAACACTGAAGCTTTCTTT.

The V call is TRBV30, the J call TRBJ1-2; TRBD1 agrees at 11 bases. V was pared by 2 bases and J by 4 bases, with 3 bases of the junction left unmatched. The CDR3 spans 14 residues. Germline values: CDR1 GTSNPN, CDR2 SVGIG (reference sequence). Written as DNA, the CDR3 is TGTGCCTGGAGTAGGGACAGGGGGTTCTATGGCTACACCTTC. Translation gives CAWSRDRGFYGYTF.

The V gene is TRBV5-5, the J gene TRBJ1-2; D call uncertain. Per germline, CDR1 SGHKS and CDR2 YYEKEE (reference sequence). Trimming removed 0 bases from V and 1 base from J, with 7 bases in between. The CDR3 consists of 14 residues. The CDR3 nucleotides are TGTGCCAGCAGCTTGGTCCAGGTTAACTATGGCTACACCTTC. Its protein product is CASSLVQVNYGYTF.

The chain recombines TRBV27 with TRBJ2-2, with 13 bases identical to TRBD2. CDR1 is MNHEY and CDR2 is SMNVEV in the germline V gene (reference sequence). The CDR3 is 17 residues long. V shed 6 bases, J shed 7 bases, and the junction held 11 bases outside the gene matches. CDR3 in DNA: TGTGCCAGCAGCAAAGGGACTAGCGGGATCTTATTCGGGGAGCTGTTTTTT. Translation: CASSKGTSGILFGELFF.

This chain connects TRBV4-3 to TRBJ1-4, with D unresolved. The CDR3 loop spans 15 amino acids. CDR1 and CDR2 from the germline V gene are LGHNA and YSLEER. Trimming removed 4 bases from V and 5 bases from J, with 14 bases in between. The CDR3 protein is CASSRERARNEKLFF. In DNA form, the CDR3 reads TGCGCCAGCAGCCGAGAGAGGGCACGGAATGAAAAACTGTTTTTT.

V gene TRBV13 combines with J gene TRBJ2-3; D uncertain. Trimming left V 1 base short and J 4 bases short, with 9 bases between. The germline V gene encodes CDR1 PRHDT and CDR2 FYEKMQ (reference sequence). This CDR3 has 14 amino acids. In DNA, the CDR3 is TGTGCCAGCAGCTTAGCCAGTGCCTCAGATACGCAGTATTTT. Translating it yields CASSLASASDTQYF.

The chain is built from TRBV19 and TRBJ2-2, with TRBD1 matching 8 bases. Germline V CDR1 and CDR2: LNHDA, SQIVND (reference sequence). There are 15 residues in the CDR3. V was clipped by 3 bases and J by 3 bases; unmatched bases: 3. The CDR3 loop is CASSINRGDTGELFF. In nucleotides, the CDR3 is TGTGCCAGTAGTATCAACAGGGGGGACACCGGGGAGCTGTTTTTT.

The chain employs TRBV11-1 and TRBJ1-4; no definite D call. Germline assignment: CDR1 SGHAT and CDR2 FQDESV (reference sequence). Between the trimmed V and J ends, which lost 1 base and 6 bases, there was a span of 6 bases. The CDR3 sequence is 13 residues long. Here the CDR3 DNA reads TGTGCCAGCAGCTTAGGCCTATATGAAAAACTGTTTTTT. It translates to CASSLGLYEKLFF.

The chain is built from TRBV6-5 and TRBJ2-7; TRBD2 might be the D (5 bases). Germline assignment: CDR1 MNHEY and CDR2 SVGAGI. CDR3 length: 15 amino acids. V shed 0 bases and J shed 5 bases, with 14 bases lying between them. The CDR3 loop reads CASSYSNSGVDEQYF. The CDR3 DNA follows: TGTGCCAGCAGTTACTCGAACAGCGGTGTCGACGAGCAGTACTTC.

This chain joins TRBV20-1 and TRBJ2-1; D is unresolved. This CDR3 is 11 amino acids long. Germline assignment: CDR1 DFQATT and CDR2 SNEGSKA (reference sequence). Trimming shortened V by 4 bases and J by 10 bases, and 11 bases separated the two germline ends. The CDR3 DNA reads as TGCAGTGCTAACCGCGGAATAGAGCAGTTCTTC. As protein: CSANRGIEQFF.

This chain joins TRBV10-3 and TRBJ1-2; D gene unclear. With 4 bases removed from V and 8 bases from J, the gap between germline ends came to 14 bases. This CDR3 is 13 amino acids long. Germline assignment: CDR1 ENHRY and CDR2 SYGVKD. The CDR3 loop reads CAISGIGGEGYTF. The CDR3 bases are TGTGCCATCAGTGGAATCGGCGGTGAAGGCTACACCTTC.

The chain uses TRBV28 and TRBJ2-1, with 10 positions matching TRBD1. V gave up 3 bases and J gave up 8 bases; unmatched junction bases: 4. CDR3 size: 14 residues. Germline V gives CDR1 MDHEN, CDR2 SYDVKM. CDR3 loop: CASSFWDRGDEQFF. In DNA form, the CDR3 reads TGTGCCAGCAGTTTTTGGGACAGGGGAGATGAGCAGTTCTTC.

For the CDR3, the DNA is TGTGCCAGCAGTTCCGGGACAGAGTACAATGAGCAGTTCTTC. It is translated as CASSSGTEYNEQFF. V gene TRBV6-5 combines with J gene TRBJ2-1; 7 bases fit TRBD1. The CDR3 covers 14 residues. Per germline, CDR1 MNHEY and CDR2 SVGAGI. Unmatched junction bases numbered 4, after V lost 4 bases and J lost 4 bases.

CDR3 residues: CASKTYVTTGVSAEAFF. CDR3 DNA: TGTGCCAGCAAGACTTATGTTACGACAGGGGTGAGCGCTGAAGCTTTCTTT. The gene calls are TRBV19 and TRBJ1-1; 8 bases fit TRBD1. The CDR3 has 17 amino acids. After removal of 9 bases from V and 6 bases from J, the junction contained 21 bases not matched to a gene. Germline CDR1 and CDR2: LNHDA and SQIVND (reference sequence). Together with reference TRBV19 and TRBJ1-1, the CDR3 gives the full variable domain: DGGITQSPKYLFRKEGQNVTLSCEQNLNHDAMYWYRQDPGQGLRLIYYSQIVNDFQKGDIAEGYSVSREKKESFPLTVTSAQKNPTAFYLCASKTYVTTGVSAEAFFGQGTRLTVV.

V gene TRBV7-2 combines with J gene TRBJ2-5, with TRBD1 matching over 9 bases. With 2 bases clipped from V and 6 bases from J, the junction kept 7 bases outside the gene matches. Germline values: CDR1 SGHTA, CDR2 FQGNSA. This CDR3 is 15 amino acids long. This CDR3 is CASSLSWDRDKTQYF. The CDR3 coding sequence is TGTGCCAGCAGCTTAAGTTGGGACAGGGACAAGACCCAGTACTTC.